The 23 T cell receptor beta chains listed next were all sequenced from one sample in a study of T-cell reconstitution after alpha-beta-depleted transplantation in children. Unique molecular identifiers tagged the TCRbeta library. TCRdb fed the PCR reads into MiXCR, producing one record per CDR3 protein. The sample has 250,000 to 350,000 distinct CDR3 sequences, around 9.6% seen once. Source: PBMCs from the stem cell graft donor, taken from the stem cell graft. All receptors derive from a human donor who donated a stem cell graft to a child with SCID.

The chain couples TRBV2 to TRBJ1-2; D gene ambiguous. Trimming took off 4 bases at V and 6 bases at J, with 9 bases between the two ends. CDR3 length equals 12 residues. CDR1 and CDR2 (germline): SNHLY, FYNNEI. The CDR3 sequence: CASSATRDGYTF. Here the CDR3 DNA reads TGTGCCAGCAGTGCCACTCGGGATGGCTACACCTTC.

The chain uses TRBV27 and TRBJ2-5; 11 bases match TRBD1. CDR3 size: 15 residues. V shed 3 bases and J 2 bases; nucleotides not matched to a gene: 2. Per the germline V gene, CDR1 is MNHEY and CDR2 is SMNVEV (reference sequence). The CDR3 reads CASSLDRGPQETQYF. Here the CDR3 DNA reads TGTGCCAGCAGTTTGGACAGGGGGCCACAAGAGACCCAGTACTTC.

This clonotype was detected many times. The CDR3 sequence: CASSNGTFLAKNIQYF. The DNA for the CDR3 is TGTGCCAGCAGTAACGGGACATTCCTAGCCAAAAACATTCAGTACTTC. The V gene is TRBV6-5, the J gene TRBJ2-4, with a possible D match to TRBD1 (6 bases). The V end was cut by 5 bases, the J end by 0 bases, with 14 bases between. The germline CDR1 and CDR2 sequences are MNHEY and SVGAGI. The CDR3 runs to 16 residues.

The rearrangement links TRBV7-2 to TRBJ2-7, with D perhaps matching TRBD1 or TRBD2 (5 bases each). Germline lookup yields CDR1 SGHTA and CDR2 FQGNSA. CDR3 size: 15 residues. V was trimmed by 0 bases and J by 7 bases, leaving 16 bases between them. The CDR3 DNA follows: TGTGCCAGCAGCTTAGCCGTCGTCCGTGGGGGAGAGCAGTACTTC. It codes for CASSLAVVRGGEQYF.

The J gene is TRBJ2-1, the V gene TRBV5-1; 15 bases match TRBD2. The junction had 11 bases not matched to a gene; V was cut back by 6 bases and J by 7 bases. Germline CDR1 SGHRS, CDR2 YFSETQ. The length of the CDR3 is 17 residues. The DNA of the CDR3 is TGCGCCAGCAAAAATCACGGACTAGCGGGGGGGATTAATGAGCAGTTCTTC. It translates to CASKNHGLAGGINEQFF. The full variable domain, rest sourced from reference TRBV5-1 and TRBJ2-1, is KAGVTQTPRYLIKTRGQQVTLSCSPISGHRSVSWYQQTPGQGLQFLFEYFSETQRNKGNFPGRFSGRQFSNSRSEMNVSTLELGDSALYLCASKNHGLAGGINEQFFGPGTRLTVL.

The V and J genes are TRBV10-3 and TRBJ2-1; D may be TRBD1 or TRBD2 (5 bases each). The CDR3 is 12 amino acids. Germline CDR1 ENHRY, CDR2 SYGVKD. Trimming stripped 7 bases from V and 3 bases from J, with 7 bases between. For the CDR3, the DNA is TGTGCCATCAAGGGGAGCTACAATGAGCAGTTCTTC. Its protein is CAIKGSYNEQFF.

This clonotype was counted only a few times. The chain joins TRBV20-1 to TRBJ2-1, with D possibly TRBD2 on 6 matching bases. The germline V and J ends were trimmed by 1 base and 2 bases, with 6 bases remaining between them. This CDR3 is 13 amino acids long. CDR1 and CDR2 (germline): DFQATT, SNEGSKA (reference sequence). The CDR3 is CSARGTTYNEQFF. The CDR3 region has the DNA TGCAGTGCTAGAGGGACTACCTACAATGAGCAGTTCTTC.

This clonotype was counted once. V usage is TRBV7-2 and J usage is TRBJ2-3; TRBD2 is a possible D gene (6 bases). Germline V lookup: CDR1 SGHTA, CDR2 FQGNSA. V shed 6 bases and J shed 4 bases, with 11 bases lying between them. The CDR3 is made up of 13 amino acids. The CDR3 here is CASRGGVADTQYF. The CDR3 nucleotides are TGTGCCAGCAGGGGGGGAGTCGCAGATACGCAGTATTTT.

The chain links TRBV5-1 to TRBJ2-1; 10 bases align to TRBD2. The CDR3 contains 15 residues. With 5 bases clipped from V and 2 bases from J, the junction kept 4 bases outside the gene matches. Germline V gives CDR1 SGHRS, CDR2 YFSETQ. In DNA form, the CDR3 reads TGCGCCAGCAGGGAAGCGGGGGGGACCTACAATGAGCAGTTCTTC. Its protein is CASREAGGTYNEQFF.

The chain employs TRBV5-4 and TRBJ2-1, with a tentative D call TRBD2 (5 bases). The CDR3 runs to 15 residues. Germline V gene lookup returns CDR1 SGHNT and CDR2 YYREEE (reference sequence). The V gene lost 6 bases and the J gene lost 9 bases, with 22 bases spanning the gap. The CDR3 reads CASTLKGRVELEQFF. The CDR3 DNA follows: TGTGCCAGCACCCTCAAAGGGAGAGTCGAGCTTGAGCAGTTCTTC.

This clonotype was counted ten times or more. The rearrangement uses TRBV5-1 and TRBJ2-1, with no clear D. The CDR3 extends over 14 amino acids. Germline V CDR1 and CDR2: SGHRS, YFSETQ. V dropped 0 bases and J dropped 5 bases, with 9 bases sitting between them. CDR3 residues: CASSLGHRDNEQFF. The CDR3 nucleotides read TGCGCCAGCAGCTTGGGGCATCGGGACAATGAGCAGTTCTTC.

This clonotype has a handful of counts. This chain connects TRBV20-1 to TRBJ2-1; D gene unclear. V lost 0 bases and J 7 bases, leaving 13 bases between the germline ends. The CDR3 loop spans 14 amino acids. The germline CDR1 and CDR2 sequences are DFQATT and SNEGSKA (reference sequence). The CDR3 sequence is CSARDRVGWNEQFF. The CDR3 DNA reads TGCAGTGCTAGAGATCGGGTAGGGTGGAATGAGCAGTTCTTC.

This chain uses TRBV6-6 with TRBJ2-7; 8 positions match TRBD1. The V gene end was trimmed by 5 bases and the J gene end by 3 bases; junction bases not matched to a gene: 3. There are 13 residues in the CDR3. Germline values: CDR1 MNHNY, CDR2 SVGAGI (reference sequence). DNA of the CDR3: TGTGCCAGCAGTGAGGGACAGGTCTACGAGCAGTACTTC. As protein: CASSEGQVYEQYF.

This clonotype was picked up many times. The rearrangement joins TRBV3-1 to TRBJ1-2; 10 positions agree with TRBD1. The ends lost 7 bases at V and 6 bases at J; junction bases unmatched: 5. There are 13 residues in the CDR3. The V gene's germline CDR1 is LGHDT and CDR2 YNNKEL (reference sequence). CDR3 coding DNA: TGTGCCAGCACCCGACAGGGGGCCGATGGCTACACCTTC. Amino acids: CASTRQGADGYTF.

V and J are TRBV10-1 and TRBJ2-3, with no clear D. V was cut by 2 bases and J by 6 bases, with 15 bases left in between. CDR3 length equals 15 residues. Looked up from germline, CDR1 is WNHNN and CDR2 is SYGVQD (reference sequence). The CDR3 nucleotides are TGCGCCAGCAGTGAGACCCTAAGCGACGGGGATACGCAGTATTTT. Encoded protein: CASSETLSDGDTQYF.

This clonotype was picked up a small number of times. The chain employs TRBV5-1 and TRBJ2-3; D assignment may be TRBD1 or TRBD2 (6 bases each). Per the germline V gene, CDR1 is SGHRS and CDR2 is YFSETQ. The CDR3 totals 15 residues. Trimming cost V 2 bases and J 1 base, with 11 bases left between them. The CDR3 sequence is CASSFRGLGTDTQYF. The CDR3 region has the DNA TGCGCCAGCAGCTTTCGGGGGCTAGGCACAGATACGCAGTATTTT.

The genes are TRBV14 and TRBJ2-7; 10 bases are a match to TRBD1. The CDR3 totals 16 residues. Germline trimming cut 4 bases from V and 4 bases from J; bases unmatched to any gene: 10. Germline CDR1 is SGHDN and CDR2 is FVKESK. CDR3 sequence (DNA): TGTGCCAGCAGCCGTAGTCCGGGACAGGGGTTTTACGAGCAGTACTTC. Protein product: CASSRSPGQGFYEQYF.

V is TRBV6-5 and J is TRBJ1-1, with a possible D match to TRBD1 (6 bases). Trimming left V 4 bases short and J 3 bases short, with 15 bases between. The CDR3 loop spans 15 amino acids. Looked up from germline, CDR1 is MNHEY and CDR2 is SVGAGI. The chain's CDR3 is CASSSYRVWDTEAFF. The CDR3 DNA reads as TGTGCCAGCAGTTCCTACAGGGTGTGGGACACTGAAGCTTTCTTT.

V is TRBV29-1 and J is TRBJ1-5; D possibly corresponds to TRBD1 (5 bases). V gave up 5 bases and J gave up 1 base, with 6 bases separating them. Germline CDR1 reads SQVTM; CDR2 reads ANQGSEA. The CDR3 totals 12 residues. CDR3 nucleotide sequence: TGCAGCGTTAGGGACAGCAATCAGCCCCAGCATTTT. It encodes CSVRDSNQPQHF.

This chain links TRBV21-1 with TRBJ2-3; the table's TRBD1 call for D was not verified on the DNA. TRBV21-1 is tagged as a pseudogene. The CDR3 extends over 16 amino acids. The CDR3 sequence is CASSKTGNTVADTQYF. In DNA, the CDR3 is TGTGCCAGCAGCAAAACAGGGAACACCGTTGCAGATACGCAGTATTTT.

The J gene is TRBJ1-2, the V gene TRBV5-6; TRBD1 is a possible D gene (5 bases). There are 14 residues in the CDR3. V lost 0 bases and J 4 bases, leaving 10 bases between the germline ends. CDR1 SGHDT and CDR2 YYEEEE come from the germline V gene. As DNA, the CDR3 is TGTGCCAGCAGCTTGGGCAGGGAGGTCTATGGCTACACCTTC. Translation gives CASSLGREVYGYTF.

This clonotype was counted many times. The chain couples TRBV5-1 to TRBJ1-3; possibly TRBD1 for D (6 bases). Germline-derived CDR1 and CDR2 are SGHRS and YFSETQ. The V gene lost 4 bases and the J gene lost 2 bases, with 10 bases spanning the gap. The CDR3 totals 14 residues. The CDR3 DNA sequence: TGCGCCAGCAGCCCGGACAGCACTGGAAACACCATATATTTT. It specifies CASSPDSTGNTIYF.

The V call is TRBV7-9, the J call TRBJ1-3; D perhaps matches TRBD1 (5 bases). Trimming shortened V by 5 bases and J by 8 bases, and 13 bases separated the two germline ends. CDR1 is SEHNR, CDR2 FQNEAQ, per germline (reference sequence). CDR3 size: 13 residues. The CDR3 sequence is CASSMGLGDTIYF. The CDR3 DNA is TGTGCCAGCAGCATGGGGCTCGGGGACACCATATATTTT.